This passage covers 26 T cell receptor beta chains from one sample sequenced in a study of T cell responses to AZD1222 COVID-19 vaccine. Produced via immunoSEQ multiplex PCR; TCRdb's table is partial and in-frame only. The sample yields about 66,000 clones, roughly 80% seen once. Source: peripheral blood, taken 28 days after the second AZD1222 dose. The receptors derive from an adult who received the AZD1222 COVID-19 vaccine.

CDR3 residues: CASKAGGIYGTQYF. In nucleotides, the CDR3 is TGTGCCAGCAAGGCGGGGGGAATTTACGGTACGCAGTATTTT. V is TRBV6-5 and J is TRBJ2-3, with 8 bases fitting TRBD2. Germline V gene sequence: CDR1 MNHEY, CDR2 SVGAGI. Trimming took 7 bases from V and 8 from J; bases not matched to a gene: 11. The CDR3 spans 14 residues.

The rearrangement links TRBV9 to TRBJ1-6; no definite D call. The germline V gene encodes CDR1 SGDLS and CDR2 YYNGEE. CDR3 length equals 17 residues. V dropped 0 bases and J dropped 3 bases, with 13 bases sitting between them. CDR3 bases: TGTGCCAGCAGCGTAGAGGCCGCGGGTATCTATAATTCACCCCTCCACTTT. Amino acids: CASSVEAAGIYNSPLHF. Full variable domain (remainder filled in from reference TRBV9 and TRBJ1-6): DSGVTQTPKHLITATGQRVTLRCSPRSGDLSVYWYQQSLDQGLQFLIQYYNGEERAKGNILERFSAQQFPDLHSELNLSSLELGDSALYFCASSVEAAGIYNSPLHFGNGTRLTVT.

CDR3 nucleotides: TGTGCCAGCAGCCAAGGCACAGAACCCCTCTACGAGCAGTACTTC. Translation gives CASSQGTEPLYEQYF. This sequence joins TRBV3-1 (or the pseudogene TRBV3-2) and TRBJ2-7; D uncertain. Germline V gives CDR1 LGHDT, CDR2 YNNKEL (reference sequence). The CDR3 runs to 15 residues. Between the trimmed V and J ends, which lost 1 base and 3 bases, there was a span of 13 bases.

The table lists this clone with a few counts. This sequence joins TRBV28 and TRBJ1-2, with D hard to call. The germline CDR1 and CDR2 sequences are MDHEN and SYDVKM. V was trimmed by 4 bases and J by 1 base, leaving 7 bases between them. The length of the CDR3 is 13 residues. CDR3 sequence reads: CASSSWINYGYTF. For the CDR3, the DNA is TGTGCCAGCAGTTCCTGGATTAACTATGGCTACACCTTC.

This clone showed up just a few times. CDR3 DNA: TGTGCCAGCAGCCTTGACCGCCGCACCCTCCACTTT. This codes for CASSLDRRTLHF. The gene calls are TRBV13 and TRBJ1-6; D gene unclear. CDR1 is PRHDT and CDR2 is FYEKMQ in the germline V gene (reference sequence). V lost 5 bases and J 14 bases, leaving 13 bases between the germline ends. The CDR3 length is 12 residues.

J is TRBJ2-7 and V is TRBV19; D possibly matches TRBD1 or TRBD2 (5 bases each). The CDR3 is 14 amino acids. Germline CDR1 and CDR2: LNHDA and SQIVND (reference sequence). V lost 5 bases to trimming and J lost 4 bases, with 15 bases between them. This CDR3 is CASSQQTGPYEQYF. The CDR3 DNA reads as TGTGCCAGTAGTCAACAGACGGGACCATACGAGCAGTACTTC.

Here the CDR3 reads CASSLTGSEETQYF. CDR3 DNA: TGCGCCAGCAGTTTGACAGGGTCCGAAGAGACCCAGTACTTC. The chain employs TRBV5-1 and TRBJ2-5, with 7 positions matching TRBD1. This CDR3 spans 14 amino acids. The germline V gene encodes CDR1 SGHRS and CDR2 YFSETQ. Trimming took 5 bases from V and 3 from J; bases not matched to a gene: 7. Full variable domain (outside the CDR3, taken from reference TRBV5-1 and TRBJ2-5): KAGVTQTPRYLIKTRGQQVTLSCSPISGHRSVSWYQQTPGQGLQFLFEYFSETQRNKGNFPGRFSGRQFSNSRSEMNVSTLELGDSALYLCASSLTGSEETQYFGPGTRLLVL.

The chain has TRBV2 and TRBJ2-2; no clear D. The CDR3 sequence is 17 residues long. V was shortened by 3 bases and J by 1 base, with 15 bases between the two germline ends. Germline V gene sequence: CDR1 SNHLY, CDR2 FYNNEI. CDR3 coding DNA: TGTGCCAGCAGTGAGTTGGCGCAGGCTGGGAACACCGGGGAGCTGTTTTTT. Translated: CASSELAQAGNTGELFF.

The gene calls are TRBV2 and TRBJ1-5; 11 bases fit TRBD1. V trimming: 8 bases; J trimming: 7 bases; junction bases outside the gene matches: 7. This CDR3 spans 14 amino acids. In germline, CDR1 is SNHLY, CDR2 FYNNEI. CDR3 nucleotide sequence: TGTGCCAGCCGCGGACAGGGGGCCAGCCAGCCCCAGCATTTT. Amino acid sequence: CASRGQGASQPQHF. The whole variable domain, remainder taken from reference TRBV2 and TRBJ1-5, is EPEVTQTPSHQVTQMGQEVILRCVPISNHLYFYWYRQILGQKVEFLVSFYNNEISEKSEIFDDQFSVERPDGSNFTLKIRSTKLEDSAMYFCASRGQGASQPQHFGDGTRLSIL.

The rearrangement joins TRBV19 to TRBJ2-2; TRBD1 matches 8 bases. CDR3 size: 15 residues. CDR1 is LNHDA, CDR2 SQIVND, per germline (reference sequence). The ends lost 4 bases at V and 3 bases at J; junction bases unmatched: 4. The CDR3 DNA reads as TGTGCCAGTAGTAACCACAGGGGGTACACCGGGGAGCTGTTTTTT. It specifies CASSNHRGYTGELFF.

CDR3 protein: CASSLSGYGYTF. DNA of the CDR3: TGTGCCAGCAGTTTATCAGGGTATGGCTACACCTTC. The chain carries TRBV27 and TRBJ1-2; D is ambiguous. Germline CDR1 is MNHEY and CDR2 is SMNVEV (reference sequence). V dropped 0 bases and J dropped 5 bases, with 4 bases sitting between them. The CDR3 is 12 residues long.

The DNA for the CDR3 is TGTGCCAGCAGCAAAGGGGGGAAATGGAACACCGGGGAGCTGTTTTTT. Protein: CASSKGGKWNTGELFF. The chain employs TRBV7-2 and TRBJ2-2; D possibly matches TRBD1 or TRBD2 (6 bases each). This CDR3 is 16 amino acids long. Germline V gene data show CDR1 as SGHTA and CDR2 as FQGNSA. Trimming stripped 5 bases from V and 1 base from J, with 14 bases between.

This chain joins TRBV11-2 and TRBJ2-3, with D maybe TRBD2 (5 bases). Germline values: CDR1 SGHAT, CDR2 FQNNGV. There are 15 residues in the CDR3. Trimming cost V 1 base and J 3 bases, with 11 bases left between them. CDR3 sequence: CASSLGRTGTDTQYF. The CDR3 DNA is TGTGCCAGCAGCTTAGGGAGGACCGGGACAGATACGCAGTATTTT.

This clone was detected only a few times. The V call is TRBV7-2, the J call TRBJ1-2; TRBD1 matches 8 bases. This CDR3 spans 14 amino acids. Germline V gene lookup returns CDR1 SGHTA and CDR2 FQGNSA. The J segment lost 0 bases and the V segment lost 5 bases, leaving 2 bases of the junction unmatched. CDR3 in amino acids: CASSVDRANYGYTF. CDR3 coding DNA: TGTGCCAGCAGCGTGGACAGGGCTAACTATGGCTACACCTTC.

The J gene is TRBJ2-5, the V gene TRBV29-1; the D call may be TRBD1 or TRBD2 (6 bases each). V shed 5 bases and J shed 2 bases, with 9 bases lying between them. The CDR3 length is 12 residues. In germline, CDR1 is SQVTM, CDR2 ANQGSEA. The CDR3 DNA sequence: TGCAGCGTTTGGGGGGCACAAGAGACCCAGTACTTC. This sequence encodes CSVWGAQETQYF.

The chain joins TRBV9 to TRBJ2-2, with D tentatively TRBD1 or TRBD2 (7 bases each). Between the trimmed V and J ends, which lost 0 bases and 7 bases, there was a span of 19 bases. CDR1 and CDR2 from the germline V gene are SGDLS and YYNGEE. This CDR3 contains 17 residues. CDR3 DNA: TGTGCCAGCAGCGTAGCTGGGGGAGGGGGCAATGTCGGGGAGCTGTTTTTT. It codes for CASSVAGGGGNVGELFF.

V and J are TRBV19 and TRBJ2-7; D ambiguous. The germline V gene has CDR1 LNHDA and CDR2 SQIVND (reference sequence). The ends were cut back, 5 bases at V and 6 bases at J, with 14 bases in the middle. This CDR3 spans 13 amino acids. CDR3 in amino acids: CASSRNTEAEQYF. In DNA, the CDR3 is TGTGCCAGTAGTCGAAATACAGAGGCCGAGCAGTACTTC. Full variable domain (missing parts from reference TRBV19 and TRBJ2-7): DGGITQSPKYLFRKEGQNVTLSCEQNLNHDAMYWYRQDPGQGLRLIYYSQIVNDFQKGDIAEGYSVSREKKESFPLTVTSAQKNPTAFYLCASSRNTEAEQYFGPGTRLTVT.

This clone was counted between two and nine times. The DNA of the CDR3 is TGTGCCAGCAGCTTAGCAGGGGGCGGGGGCGGCGGGGAGCTGTTTTTT. Translation gives CASSLAGGGGGGELFF. This chain joins TRBV7-8 and TRBJ2-2; D possibly matches TRBD1 or TRBD2 (7 bases each). The CDR3 consists of 16 residues. Germline assignment: CDR1 SGHVS and CDR2 FQNEAQ. V gave up 0 bases and J gave up 7 bases, with 15 bases separating them.

This clone was detected a few times. The rearrangement joins TRBV15 to TRBJ2-7; 8 bases match TRBD1. V was pared by 1 base and J by 0 bases, with 2 bases of the junction left unmatched. CDR1 is LNHNV and CDR2 is YYDKDF in the germline V gene (reference sequence). The CDR3 loop spans 15 amino acids. CDR3 DNA sequence: TGTGCCACCAGCAGAGGGGACAGGAGCTCCTACGAGCAGTACTTC. This translates into CATSRGDRSSYEQYF.

V is TRBV19 and J is TRBJ2-3; no reliable D call. Germline V gene data show CDR1 as LNHDA and CDR2 as SQIVND (reference sequence). CDR3 length: 12 residues. With 4 bases removed from V and 6 bases from J, the gap between germline ends came to 8 bases. The CDR3 region is CASSTGGDTQYF. The CDR3 nucleotides are TGTGCCAGTAGTACCGGTGGGGATACGCAGTATTTT.

This chain uses TRBV2 with TRBJ1-5, with a weak D call TRBD1 (5 bases). CDR1 is SNHLY and CDR2 is FYNNEI in the germline V gene. The CDR3 has 14 residues. Trimming cost V 3 bases and J 7 bases, with 13 bases left between them. Here the CDR3 reads CASSDRGVGQPQHF. The CDR3 nucleotides are TGTGCCAGCAGTGATCGGGGCGTCGGGCAGCCCCAGCATTTT.

The CDR3 nucleotides read TGTGCCAGCACCTTTTCGGGGGCCGGGTCGGAGGAGACCCAGTACTTC. Translating gives CASTFSGAGSEETQYF. J is TRBJ2-5 and V is TRBV7-9, with D perhaps assigned TRBD1 or TRBD2 (6 bases each). The CDR3 is made up of 16 amino acids. The germline gives CDR1 SEHNR, CDR2 FQNEAQ (reference sequence). Trimming took off 7 bases at V and 5 bases at J, with 23 bases between the two ends.

V is TRBV7-2 and J is TRBJ2-3; D is undetermined. The CDR3 has 14 residues. Germline CDR1 reads SGHTA; CDR2 reads FQGNSA. V was trimmed by 1 base and J by 9 bases, leaving 14 bases between them. The CDR3: CASSLGLDSSTQYF. The DNA of the CDR3 is TGTGCCAGCAGCTTAGGTTTGGATTCATCGACGCAGTATTTT. Full variable domain (remainder filled in from reference TRBV7-2 and TRBJ2-3): GAGVSQSPSNKVTEKGKDVELRCDPISGHTALYWYRQSLGQGLEFLIYFQGNSAPDKSGLPSDRFSAERTGGSVSTLTIQRTQQEDSAVYLCASSLGLDSSTQYFGPGTRLTVL.

This clone has just a few counts. The rearrangement joins TRBV12-5 to TRBJ1-5, with D unclear. Per the germline V gene, CDR1 is LGHNT and CDR2 is FRNRAP. This CDR3 region has 14 residues. V was shortened by 3 bases and J by 5 bases, with 11 bases between the two germline ends. Here the CDR3 reads CASGLYPPYQPQHF. The CDR3 DNA follows: TGTGCTAGTGGTTTATACCCTCCGTATCAGCCCCAGCATTTT.

The rearrangement links TRBV6-5 to TRBJ2-7, with 9 positions matching TRBD1. From germline, CDR1 is MNHEY and CDR2 SVGAGI. The CDR3 runs to 13 residues. V gave up 5 bases and J gave up 3 bases; unmatched junction bases: 2. In nucleotides, the CDR3 is TGTGCCAGCAGTACGGACAGGGGCTACGAGCAGTACTTC. Its protein product is CASSTDRGYEQYF.

This clone was seen only once. V gene TRBV7-2 combines with J gene TRBJ1-6; no definite D call. Germline V gene sequence: CDR1 SGHTA, CDR2 FQGNSA. The CDR3 extends over 15 amino acids. Trimming stripped 2 bases from V and 10 bases from J, with 15 bases between. The CDR3 DNA reads as TGTGCCAGCAGCTTAATGGACGAGGGAACGTCACCCCTCCACTTT. The encoded protein is CASSLMDEGTSPLHF.